This T cell receptor (beta chain) was identified during a study of cytomegalovirus exposure and HLA in healthy donors. Study at large: The early release's HLA-typed donors yielded tens of millions of unique TCRs.

J gave up 0 bases and V 9 bases, and 10 bases lay outside the gene matches. Germline loops: CDR1 MDHEN, CDR2 SYDVKM. The CDR3 is made up of 15 amino acids. There are a few counts of this clone. Its antigen is currently unknown. In the PCR, 60 Vbeta and 13 Jbeta primers were used. The assay was immunoSEQ multiplex PCR, and TCRdb's table has in-frame clones only and misses some. The table has around 190,000 clones, around three quarters seen once. Regarding the study as a whole: A later examination showed that TCR association rates differed by HLA locus, with DRB1 most and HLA-C fewest. In a later analysis, specific HLA alleles were associated with under 20,000 TCR beta sequences at a 0.05 false discovery rate.

This sequence originates from a man aged 25-40 years in good health and CMV-seronegative. Source material: PBMCs. This chain joins TRBV28 and TRBJ2-7, with TRBD1 identical over 8 bases. DNA of the CDR3: TGTGCCAGTCAACTCTTCACAGGGGGCTCCTACGAGCAGTACTTC. The encoded protein is CASQLFTGGSYEQYF.